A single sample is the source of the 13 T cell receptor beta chains below, sequenced in a study of PD-1 blockade in classical Hodgkin lymphoma. Generated by immunoSEQ multiplex PCR, the TCRdb table keeps only in-frame clones and is missing some. The repertoire holds around 50,000 clones, with almost 90% as singletons. Time point meaning: cycle 4 day 1 (C4D1), after 6 weeks of nivolumab. With no exception, relapse followed autologous stem cell transplantation in all patients, and brentuximab vedotin exposure varied. The source material was peripheral blood mononuclear cells (PBMCs), sampled before the fourth cycle of nivolumab. These receptors came from a human donor with classical Hodgkin lymphoma.

V and J are TRBV28 and TRBJ1-5; 8 bases line up with TRBD1. Germline V gene data show CDR1 as MDHEN and CDR2 as SYDVKM. V lost 8 bases to trimming and J lost 3 bases; unmatched junction nucleotides: 6. The CDR3 length is 14 residues. The CDR3 DNA is TGTGCCAGCCACCAGGGGGCCCTCAATCAGCCCCAGCATTTT. Its protein product is CASHQGALNQPQHF.

The V gene is TRBV2, the J gene TRBJ1-5, with D hard to call. The germline V gene has CDR1 SNHLY and CDR2 FYNNEI. Trimming left V 4 bases short and J 1 base short, with 8 bases between. The CDR3 contains 14 residues. Written as DNA, the CDR3 is TGTGCCAGCAGTGTGGGTTTAAGCAATCAGCCCCAGCATTTT. The encoded protein is CASSVGLSNQPQHF.

CDR3 sequence: CASSLKSSLVAGELFF. CDR3 DNA: TGTGCCAGCAGCCTCAAATCTAGCTTGGTCGCCGGGGAGCTGTTTTTT. The chain combines TRBV5-4 with TRBJ2-2; TRBD2 is a possible D gene (5 bases). CDR1 SGHNT and CDR2 YYREEE come from the germline V gene (reference sequence). The V end was cut by 4 bases, the J end by 6 bases, with 19 bases between. The CDR3 has 16 amino acids.

This rearrangement joins TRBV10-3 to TRBJ1-4, with unresolved D. V shed 4 bases and J shed 7 bases, with 7 bases lying between them. Germline V gene sequence: CDR1 ENHRY, CDR2 SYGVKD. The CDR3 extends over 12 amino acids. The CDR3 reads CAISVLGEKLFF. CDR3 DNA sequence: TGTGCCATCAGTGTACTCGGTGAAAAACTGTTTTTT.

The V and J genes are TRBV7-3 and TRBJ1-1; D is uncertain. The germline V gene has CDR1 SGHTA and CDR2 FQGTGA. Trimming left V 2 bases short and J 2 bases short, with 27 bases between. The CDR3 has 20 residues. The chain's CDR3 is CASSLLSQKRAPSLNTEAFF. The CDR3 bases are TGTGCCAGCAGCTTACTTAGTCAAAAAAGGGCGCCAAGCTTAAACACTGAAGCTTTCTTT.

The V and J genes are TRBV6-5 and TRBJ1-1, with 11 bases fitting TRBD1. The germline V gene encodes CDR1 MNHEY and CDR2 SVGAGI. Trimming took 4 bases from V and 5 from J; bases not matched to a gene: 3. The CDR3 contains 14 residues. Written as DNA, the CDR3 is TGTGCCAGCAGTTCCCGGGACAGGGGGACTGAAGCTTTCTTT. Encoded protein: CASSSRDRGTEAFF.

V is TRBV7-9 and J is TRBJ2-7; 12 bases match TRBD2. CDR1 and CDR2 from the germline V gene are SEHNR and FQNEAQ (reference sequence). Trimming took 5 bases from V and 2 from J; bases not matched to a gene: 4. The CDR3 has 15 amino acids. This CDR3 reads CASSPTSGRTYEQYF. CDR3 in DNA: TGTGCCAGCAGCCCGACTAGCGGGAGAACCTACGAGCAGTACTTC.

The genes are TRBV9 and TRBJ2-1, with D perhaps matching TRBD1 or TRBD2 (5 bases each). The V end lost 5 bases, the J end lost 9 bases, and 12 bases lay between the germline ends. Per germline, CDR1 SGDLS and CDR2 YYNGEE. The CDR3 is made up of 12 amino acids. The CDR3 loop reads CASSGLGAEQFF. The CDR3 nucleotides are TGTGCCAGCAGTGGGCTCGGGGCTGAGCAGTTCTTC. The whole variable domain, filled in from reference TRBV9 and TRBJ2-1, reads DSGVTQTPKHLITATGQRVTLRCSPRSGDLSVYWYQQSLDQGLQFLIQYYNGEERAKGNILERFSAQQFPDLHSELNLSSLELGDSALYFCASSGLGAEQFFGPGTRLTVL.

The chain links TRBV7-3 to TRBJ2-5; 7 positions match TRBD2. Germline CDR1 reads SGHTA; CDR2 reads FQGTGA. The CDR3 length is 15 residues. V trimming: 5 bases; J trimming: 0 bases; junction bases outside the gene matches: 6. In nucleotides, the CDR3 is TGTGCCAGCAGCCAGACTAGCCAGGACCAAGAGACCCAGTACTTC. This codes for CASSQTSQDQETQYF.

The gene calls are TRBV28 and TRBJ2-4; tentatively, D is TRBD1 (5 bases). V was pared by 5 bases and J by 3 bases, with 14 bases between. The germline V gene has CDR1 MDHEN and CDR2 SYDVKM. The CDR3 has 15 residues. CDR3 region: CASSTRQGDKNIQYF. The CDR3 DNA follows: TGTGCCAGCAGTACCAGGCAGGGTGACAAAAACATTCAGTACTTC.

The chain recombines TRBV5-4 with TRBJ1-3; D remains unclear. Trimming stripped 2 bases from V and 4 bases from J, with 22 bases between. Germline V gives CDR1 SGHNT, CDR2 YYREEE (reference sequence). CDR3 length: 18 amino acids. The CDR3 DNA sequence: TGTGCCAGCAGCTTTTTAGGACGGGCTTTGGGGTCGGGAAACACCATATATTTT. As protein: CASSFLGRALGSGNTIYF.

The genes are TRBV10-2 and TRBJ1-5; 8 nucleotides match TRBD1. CDR1 and CDR2 (germline): WSHSY, SAAADI. The CDR3 length is 15 residues. The junction had 3 bases not matched to a gene; V was cut back by 5 bases and J by 0 bases. CDR3 protein: CASSLTGDSNQPQHF. In nucleotides, the CDR3 is TGCGCCAGCAGTTTGACAGGGGATAGCAATCAGCCCCAGCATTTT.

The rearrangement uses TRBV5-1 and TRBJ2-7, with 7 positions matching TRBD1. This CDR3 has 12 residues. Germline CDR1 reads SGHRS; CDR2 reads YFSETQ. J was trimmed by 9 bases and V by 4 bases; bases with no gene match: 7. CDR3 sequence reads: CASSNGQAGQYF. The CDR3 DNA follows: TGCGCCAGCAGCAACGGACAGGCAGGGCAGTACTTC.